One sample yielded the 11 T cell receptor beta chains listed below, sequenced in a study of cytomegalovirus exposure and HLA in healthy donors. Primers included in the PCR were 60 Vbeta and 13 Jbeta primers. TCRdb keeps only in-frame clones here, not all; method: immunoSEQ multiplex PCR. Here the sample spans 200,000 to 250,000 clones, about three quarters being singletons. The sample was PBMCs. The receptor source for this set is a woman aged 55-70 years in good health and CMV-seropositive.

The CDR3 DNA reads as TGTGCCAGCAGTGTCACGGAGGACGAGACCCAGTACTTC. Translation: CASSVTEDETQYF. V usage is TRBV2 and J usage is TRBJ2-5; tentatively, D is TRBD2 (5 bases). V was trimmed by 4 bases and J by 5 bases, leaving 11 bases between them. In germline, CDR1 is SNHLY, CDR2 FYNNEI. This CDR3 has 13 amino acids.

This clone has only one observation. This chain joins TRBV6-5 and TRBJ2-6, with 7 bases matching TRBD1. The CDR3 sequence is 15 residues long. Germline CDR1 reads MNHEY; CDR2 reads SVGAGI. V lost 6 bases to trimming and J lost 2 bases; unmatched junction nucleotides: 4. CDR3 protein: CASRGGQAGANVLTF. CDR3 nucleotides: TGTGCCAGCAGGGGCGGACAGGCTGGGGCCAACGTCCTGACTTTC.

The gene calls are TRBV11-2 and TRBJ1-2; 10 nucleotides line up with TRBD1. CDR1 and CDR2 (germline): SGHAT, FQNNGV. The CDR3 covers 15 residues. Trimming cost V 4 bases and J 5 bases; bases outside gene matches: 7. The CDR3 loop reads CASSSRDRGLYGYTF. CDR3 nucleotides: TGTGCCAGCAGCTCCCGGGACAGGGGCCTATATGGCTACACCTTC.

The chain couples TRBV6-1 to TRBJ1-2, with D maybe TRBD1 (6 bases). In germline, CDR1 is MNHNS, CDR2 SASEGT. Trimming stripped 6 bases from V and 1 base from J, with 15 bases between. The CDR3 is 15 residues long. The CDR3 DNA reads TGTGCCAGCAGAAAAATGACAGGCATTAACTATGGCTACACCTTC. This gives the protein CASRKMTGINYGYTF.

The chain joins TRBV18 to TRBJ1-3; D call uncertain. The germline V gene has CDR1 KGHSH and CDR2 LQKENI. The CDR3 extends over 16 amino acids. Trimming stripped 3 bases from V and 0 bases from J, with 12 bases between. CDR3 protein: CASSPAQLSSGNTIYF. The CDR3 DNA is TGTGCCAGCTCACCTGCACAGTTGAGCTCTGGAAACACCATATATTTT.

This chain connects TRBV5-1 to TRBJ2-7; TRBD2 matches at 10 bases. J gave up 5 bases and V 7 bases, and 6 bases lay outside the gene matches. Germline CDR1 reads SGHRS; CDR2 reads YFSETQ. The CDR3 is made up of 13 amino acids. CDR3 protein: CASSTGTSDEQYF. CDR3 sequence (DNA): TGCGCCAGCTCCACCGGGACTAGCGACGAGCAGTACTTC. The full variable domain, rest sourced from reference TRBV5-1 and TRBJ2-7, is KAGVTQTPRYLIKTRGQQVTLSCSPISGHRSVSWYQQTPGQGLQFLFEYFSETQRNKGNFPGRFSGRQFSNSRSEMNVSTLELGDSALYLCASSTGTSDEQYFGPGTRLTVT.

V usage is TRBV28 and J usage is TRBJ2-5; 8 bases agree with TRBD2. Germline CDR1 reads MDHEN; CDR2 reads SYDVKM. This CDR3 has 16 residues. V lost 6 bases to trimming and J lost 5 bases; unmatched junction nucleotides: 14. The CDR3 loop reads CASSHQPGLAFETQYF. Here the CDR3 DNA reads TGTGCCAGCAGCCACCAACCCGGACTAGCTTTTGAGACCCAGTACTTC. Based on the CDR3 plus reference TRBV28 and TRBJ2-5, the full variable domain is DVKVTQSSRYLVKRTGEKVFLECVQDMDHENMFWYRQDPGLGLRLIYFSYDVKMKEKGDIPEGYSVSREKKERFSLILESASTNQTSMYLCASSHQPGLAFETQYFGPGTRLLVL.

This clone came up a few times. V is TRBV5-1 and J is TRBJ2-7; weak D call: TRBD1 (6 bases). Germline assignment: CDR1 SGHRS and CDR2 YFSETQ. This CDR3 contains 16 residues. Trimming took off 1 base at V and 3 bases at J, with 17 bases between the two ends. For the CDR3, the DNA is TGCGCCAGCAGCTTGTCCACCGCAGGGGTTGTCTACGAGCAGTACTTC. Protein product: CASSLSTAGVVYEQYF.

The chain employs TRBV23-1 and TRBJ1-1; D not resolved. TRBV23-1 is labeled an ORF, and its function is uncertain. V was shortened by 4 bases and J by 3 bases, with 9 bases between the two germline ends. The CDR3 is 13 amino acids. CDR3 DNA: TGCGCCAGCAGTCCCAGGATGCACACTGAAGCTTTCTTT. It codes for CASSPRMHTEAFF.

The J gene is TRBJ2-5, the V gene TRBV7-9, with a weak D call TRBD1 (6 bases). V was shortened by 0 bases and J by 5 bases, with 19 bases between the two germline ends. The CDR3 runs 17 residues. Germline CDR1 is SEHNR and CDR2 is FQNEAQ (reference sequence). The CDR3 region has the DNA TGTGCCAGCAGCTTAGCGAGGGGGACGGCCCGCGGGGAGACCCAGTACTTC. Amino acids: CASSLARGTARGETQYF.

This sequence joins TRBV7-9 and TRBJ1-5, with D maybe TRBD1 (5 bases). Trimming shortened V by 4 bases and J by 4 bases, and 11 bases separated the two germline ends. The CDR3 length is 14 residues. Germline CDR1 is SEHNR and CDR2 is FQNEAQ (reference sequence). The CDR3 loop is CASSSPGLNQPQHF. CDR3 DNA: TGTGCCAGCAGCTCGCCAGGGTTAAATCAGCCCCAGCATTTT.